The present TCR beta chain was sequenced within a study of a mutant IDH1 vaccine in newly diagnosed glioma (dated by TCRdb to 2020 to 2022). General notes on the study: Vaccination started 4-6 weeks after radiotherapy alone, or was given together with temozolomide cycles in the groups whose treatment included chemotherapy. Six visits were used for peripheral blood collection: V03 (baseline), V05, V07, V10, V12 and V13. The week-35 safety follow-up was designated visit V12, and the week-47 end of study was designated visit V13. Of the 30 to 35 treated patients, approximately 62% were male and 37.5% were female, and a mean age of roughly 40 years was recorded. Prior to enrollment, standard therapy consisting of radiotherapy alone, temozolomide alone, or radiochemotherapy with temozolomide had been administered to patients, with the combination being received by most patients. Longitudinal TCRB deep sequencing was done for 20 to 25 treated patients, wherever samples were available for exploratory analyses.

This specimen's time point label, per the study, means: week 47, end of study. Each vaccine dose, consisting of 300 ug of a 20-mer mutant IDH1 peptide in Montanide, was administered subcutaneously with topical imiquimod. Eight vaccinations were administered to patients in weeks 1, 3, 5, 7, 11, 15, 19 and 23, corresponding to visits V03 through V10. The donors had newly diagnosed IDH1-mutant astrocytomas of WHO grade 3 or 4 that showed loss of nuclear ATRX. The samples were drawn from NOA16, a multicentre, single-arm, open-label phase I trial in Germany that tested a mutant IDH1 peptide vaccine in humans for the first time. Genomic DNA for TCRB sequencing was isolated from EDTA blood with the DNeasy Blood and Tissue Kit. As encoded in the germline V gene, CDR1 is MDHEN while CDR2 is SYDVKM. V loses 6 bases, J loses 6 bases, and the germline ends lie 17 bases apart. The CDR3 holds 15 amino acids from the cysteine to the phenylalanine. The CDR3 DNA has 45 bases and is translated from base 1.

Libraries came from the immunoSEQ multiplex PCR assay. Rearranged TCR beta chain sequences were amplified with the hsTCRB Kit following the manufacturer's protocol. An Illumina MiSeq was used to sequence the TCRB libraries. Under the source paper's analysis protocol: The kit vendor's proprietary platform handled demultiplexing, trimming and gene mapping. In its TCRdb copy, this immuneACCESS table keeps in-frame sequences only and misses some clones. Where compared with another copy, unresolved V genes explain less than half of these, and the others have no known cause. V and J calls and clone size are as listed in that table; D and trimming were resolved from the DNA. Here the sample has almost 95,000 clones; 85% to 90% occur a single time. The ten biggest clones cover 0.6% to 0.95% of the sample. Points the paper makes about the study in general: Changes in the top peripheral T cell clonotypes picked up by TCRB sequencing did not appear to be linked to pseudoprogression. Vaccine-induced immune responses across multiple MHC alleles were detected in approximately 94% of patients. Availability determined which PBMC samples were chosen for TCRB deep sequencing. According to the authors, sample limitations meant that analyses of patient blood samples could not be reproduced.

Comment on this clone: Its antigen remains unidentified. Nothing much larger sits one base from this clone, and base qualities are not available.

This clonotype was obtained from a woman in her forties or fifties with glioma. The sequence links TRBV28 to TRBJ1-4; D gene: possibly TRBD1, on 6 matching bases. This material consisted of PBMCs, taken from a glioma patient whose treatment included an IDH1 peptide vaccine. The CDR3 here reads CASSLLGARDEKLFF. The DNA is as follows: TGTGCCAGCAGCTTGTTGGGGGCGAGGGATGAAAAACTGTTTTTT.